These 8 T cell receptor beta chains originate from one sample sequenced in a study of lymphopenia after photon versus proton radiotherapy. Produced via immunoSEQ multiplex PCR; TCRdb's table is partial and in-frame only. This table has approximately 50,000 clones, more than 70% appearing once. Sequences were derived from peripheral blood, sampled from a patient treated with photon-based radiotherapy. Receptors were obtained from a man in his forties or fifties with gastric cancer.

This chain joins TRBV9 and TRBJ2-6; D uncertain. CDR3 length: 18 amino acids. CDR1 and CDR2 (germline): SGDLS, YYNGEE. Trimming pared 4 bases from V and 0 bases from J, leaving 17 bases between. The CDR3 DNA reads TGTGCCAGCAGCCAGAACACGGACCGAATCTCTGGGGCCAACGTCCTGACTTTC. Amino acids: CASSQNTDRISGANVLTF.

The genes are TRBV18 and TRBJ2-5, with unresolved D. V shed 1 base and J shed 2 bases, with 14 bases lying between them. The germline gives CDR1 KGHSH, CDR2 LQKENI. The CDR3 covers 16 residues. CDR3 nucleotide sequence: TGTGCCAGCTCACCACTAAAGGGTTATCGGCAAGAGACCCAGTACTTC. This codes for CASSPLKGYRQETQYF. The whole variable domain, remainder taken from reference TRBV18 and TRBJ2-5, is NAGVMQNPRHLVRRRGQEARLRCSPMKGHSHVYWYRQLPEEGLKFMVYLQKENIIDESGMPKERFSAEFPKEGPSILRIQQVVRGDSAAYFCASSPLKGYRQETQYFGPGTRLLVL.

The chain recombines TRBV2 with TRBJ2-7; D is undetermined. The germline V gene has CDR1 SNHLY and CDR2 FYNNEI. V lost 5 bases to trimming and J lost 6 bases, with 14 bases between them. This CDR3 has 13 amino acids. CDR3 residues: CASSPLLQGEQYF. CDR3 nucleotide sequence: TGTGCCAGCAGTCCCCTCCTACAAGGCGAGCAGTACTTC.

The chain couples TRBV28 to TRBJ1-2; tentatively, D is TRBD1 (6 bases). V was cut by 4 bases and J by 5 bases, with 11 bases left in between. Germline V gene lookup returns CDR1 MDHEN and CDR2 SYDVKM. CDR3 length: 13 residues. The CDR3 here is CASSSDSWYGYTF. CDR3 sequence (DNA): TGTGCCAGCAGTTCGGACAGTTGGTATGGCTACACCTTC.

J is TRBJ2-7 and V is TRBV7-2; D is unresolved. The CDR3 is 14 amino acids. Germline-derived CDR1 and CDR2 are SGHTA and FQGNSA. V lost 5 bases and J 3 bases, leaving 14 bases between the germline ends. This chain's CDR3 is CASSGRKLSYEQYF. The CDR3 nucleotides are TGTGCCAGCAGCGGTCGGAAGCTTAGCTACGAGCAGTACTTC.

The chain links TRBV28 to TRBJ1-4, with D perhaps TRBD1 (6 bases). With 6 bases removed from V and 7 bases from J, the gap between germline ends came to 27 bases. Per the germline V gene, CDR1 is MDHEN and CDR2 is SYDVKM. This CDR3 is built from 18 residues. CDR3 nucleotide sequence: TGTGCCAGCAGGTCCGGGCGCTTAACGAGACAGGAAGGTGAAAAACTGTTTTTT. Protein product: CASRSGRLTRQEGEKLFF.

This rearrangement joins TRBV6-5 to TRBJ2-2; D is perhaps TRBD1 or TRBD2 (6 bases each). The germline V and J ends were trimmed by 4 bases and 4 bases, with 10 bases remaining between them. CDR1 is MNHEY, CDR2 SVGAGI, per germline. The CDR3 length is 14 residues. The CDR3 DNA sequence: TGTGCCAGCAGTTGGGGGGCCCTCACCGGGGAGCTGTTTTTT. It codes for CASSWGALTGELFF.

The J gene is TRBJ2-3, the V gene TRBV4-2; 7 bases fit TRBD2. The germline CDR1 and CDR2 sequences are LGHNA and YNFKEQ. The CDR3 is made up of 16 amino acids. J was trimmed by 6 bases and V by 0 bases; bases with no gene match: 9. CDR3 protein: CASSQDPAGEWDTQYF. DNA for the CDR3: TGTGCCAGCAGCCAAGATCCGGCGGGAGAGTGGGATACGCAGTATTTT.